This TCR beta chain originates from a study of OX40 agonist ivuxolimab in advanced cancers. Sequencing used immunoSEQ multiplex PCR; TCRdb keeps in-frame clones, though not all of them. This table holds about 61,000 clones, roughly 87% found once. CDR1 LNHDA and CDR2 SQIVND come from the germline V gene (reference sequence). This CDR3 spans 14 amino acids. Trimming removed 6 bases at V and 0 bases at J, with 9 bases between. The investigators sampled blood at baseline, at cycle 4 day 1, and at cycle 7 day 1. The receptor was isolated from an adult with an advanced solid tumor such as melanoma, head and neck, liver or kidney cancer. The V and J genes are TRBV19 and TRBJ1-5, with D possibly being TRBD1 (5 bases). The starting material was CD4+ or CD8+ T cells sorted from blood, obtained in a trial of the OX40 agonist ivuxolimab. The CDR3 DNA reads TGTGCCAGTAGGGAGGGGTTTAGCAATCAGCCCCAGCATTTT. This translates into CASREGFSNQPQHF.